This T cell receptor (beta chain) is from a study of T cells in Graves' hyperthyroidism and ophthalmopathy. Study overall: Specimen type is peripheral blood, collected at initial diagnosis prior to any treatment. Study-level findings and limits: The majority of expanded thyroid clonotypes above 0.001 also appeared in blood.

Patients showing uncontrolled infection, other autoimmune disease, pregnancy or lactation were ineligible. Fresh 10 ml peripheral blood yielded PBMCs. Germline V gene sequence: CDR1 MNHEY, CDR2 SMNVEV (reference sequence). The CDR3 is made up of 13 amino acids. Trimming cost V 6 bases and J 3 bases, with 9 bases left between them. Regions amplified from RNA transcripts were the TCR beta CDR3 regions. During a first-round RT-PCR of the TCR CDR3, the HTBI primer set was used. TCRdb analysed the multiplex PCR reads with MiXCR anew, one entry per CDR3 protein. This table holds hundreds of thousands of distinct CDR3 sequences, about 15% found once. This clonotype was seen at least ten times. Its antigen is unidentified.

This chain connects TRBV27 to TRBJ1-3, with D unresolved. Sequencing used blood. This receptor was taken from a man aged 18 to 30 with Graves' ophthalmopathy. DNA for the CDR3: TGTGCCAGCAGCTCAGCTTTTGGAAACACCATATATTTT. It translates to CASSSAFGNTIYF.